Each of the 18 T cell receptor beta chains below was sequenced from the same sample in a study of blood T cell repertoires in COVID-19. TCRdb's table, derived via immunoSEQ multiplex PCR, lists solely in-frame clones and lacks some. This sample has 150,000 to 200,000 clones, with around 89% found just once. Sequenced material: peripheral blood. The receptors originated from a man in his forties or fifties with active or convalescent COVID-19.

The chain combines TRBV11-3 with TRBJ2-7, with 7 bases matching TRBD2. This CDR3 comprises 17 residues. V shed 5 bases and J 7 bases; nucleotides not matched to a gene: 20. Germline assignment: CDR1 SGHNT and CDR2 YENEEA. The CDR3 nucleotides read TGTGCCAGCAGCCTCTCCTTTGGGGGGACTAAAATGGGGGAGCAGTACTTC. Its protein product is CASSLSFGGTKMGEQYF.

The J gene is TRBJ2-1, the V gene TRBV7-9, with 10 bases aligning to TRBD2. With 1 base clipped from V and 4 bases from J, the junction kept 4 bases outside the gene matches. The CDR3 covers 16 residues. The V gene's germline CDR1 is SEHNR and CDR2 FQNEAQ (reference sequence). This chain's CDR3 is CASSLESGGAYNEQFF. In DNA form, the CDR3 reads TGTGCCAGCAGCTTAGAGAGCGGGGGGGCATACAATGAGCAGTTCTTC.

The V and J genes are TRBV4-3 and TRBJ1-5; 7 bases map to TRBD1. The CDR3 has 21 residues. Germline trimming cut 1 base from V and 2 bases from J; bases unmatched to any gene: 20. The germline V gene has CDR1 LGHNA and CDR2 YSLEER. CDR3 DNA: TGCGCCAGCAGCCAAGTTCCAGGGGGTTTTTTTAGCGTTCGGGGCAATCAGCCCCAGCATTTT. The encoded protein is CASSQVPGGFFSVRGNQPQHF.

The CDR3 DNA reads TGTGCCAGCAGCCCCCGCCTCGGGGTTGGAAATGAGCAGTTCTTC. Translation gives CASSPRLGVGNEQFF. The J gene is TRBJ2-1, the V gene TRBV3-1 (or the pseudogene TRBV3-2); the D gene is possibly TRBD2 (5 bases). The germline CDR1 and CDR2 sequences are LGHDT and YNNKEL (reference sequence). The V gene lost 4 bases and the J gene lost 7 bases, with 17 bases spanning the gap. The CDR3 spans 15 residues.

V usage is TRBV18 and J usage is TRBJ2-5; 7 positions agree with TRBD1. Germline values: CDR1 KGHSH, CDR2 LQKENI. This CDR3 is built from 13 residues. The V segment lost 4 bases and the J segment 4 bases; nucleotides outside the gene matches: 3. The CDR3 DNA follows: TGTGCCAGCTCACGACAGGGTATAGAGACCCAGTACTTC. Amino acid sequence: CASSRQGIETQYF. Looking up the rest from reference TRBV18 and TRBJ2-5 gives the full variable domain: NAGVMQNPRHLVRRRGQEARLRCSPMKGHSHVYWYRQLPEEGLKFMVYLQKENIIDESGMPKERFSAEFPKEGPSILRIQQVVRGDSAAYFCASSRQGIETQYFGPGTRLLVL.

J is TRBJ1-2 and V is TRBV11-2; possibly TRBD1 for D (5 bases). The length of the CDR3 is 13 residues. Germline loops: CDR1 SGHAT, CDR2 FQNNGV. Trimming cost V 4 bases and J 4 bases, with 10 bases left between them. The CDR3 sequence: CASSSDRGYGYTF. The DNA for the CDR3 is TGTGCCAGCAGCTCCGACAGAGGCTATGGCTACACCTTC.

The chain employs TRBV5-6 and TRBJ2-7, with 8 positions matching TRBD1. The CDR3 is made up of 13 amino acids. Trimming at V came to 0 bases and at J to 7 bases, leaving 3 bases not matched to a gene. CDR1 and CDR2 (germline): SGHDT, YYEEEE. The CDR3 coding sequence is TGTGCCAGCAGCTTGGGACAGGGGAGTGAGCAGTACTTC. Residues: CASSLGQGSEQYF.

This clone was counted only a few times. The chain couples TRBV5-6 to TRBJ1-2; D remains ambiguous. V was trimmed by 0 bases and J by 2 bases, leaving 11 bases between them. The CDR3 is 15 residues long. Germline CDR1 reads SGHDT; CDR2 reads YYEEEE. CDR3 protein: CASSLGHLLNYGYTF. CDR3 nucleotides: TGTGCCAGCAGCTTGGGCCACCTACTCAACTATGGCTACACCTTC. Full variable domain (rest looked up from reference TRBV5-6 and TRBJ1-2): DAGVTQSPTHLIKTRGQQVTLRCSPKSGHDTVSWYQQALGQGPQFIFQYYEEEERQRGNFPDRFSGHQFPNYSSELNVNALLLGDSALYLCASSLGHLLNYGYTFGSGTRLTVV.

V is TRBV7-9 and J is TRBJ1-4; TRBD1 matches 12 bases. Trimming took 4 bases from V and 5 from J; bases not matched to a gene: 14. The CDR3 is 19 amino acids. The germline V gene encodes CDR1 SEHNR and CDR2 FQNEAQ (reference sequence). The CDR3 DNA sequence: TGTGCCAGCAGCTCGCGCGAACGGGACAGGGGGCCTTCGAATGAAAAACTGTTTTTT. It is translated as CASSSRERDRGPSNEKLFF.

The gene calls are TRBV3-1 (or the pseudogene TRBV3-2) and TRBJ2-3; D ambiguous. V lost 0 bases and J lost 8, with 9 bases in between. CDR3 size: 13 residues. CDR1 and CDR2 from the germline V gene are LGHDT and YNNKEL (reference sequence). CDR3 DNA sequence: TGTGCCAGCAGCCAAGAGCCCGCAGGTACGCAGTATTTT. Translation gives CASSQEPAGTQYF.

The chain links TRBV15 to TRBJ2-1; D may be TRBD2 (6 bases). Germline CDR1 LNHNV, CDR2 YYDKDF (reference sequence). Trimming pared 1 base from V and 4 bases from J, leaving 11 bases between. CDR3 size: 15 residues. The CDR3 nucleotides are TGTGCCACCAGCAGAGCGGGTGGGGGGTACAATGAGCAGTTCTTC. Translation gives CATSRAGGGYNEQFF.

This clone occurred once. V gene TRBV5-4 combines with J gene TRBJ2-7; D not resolved. CDR1 and CDR2 from the germline V gene are SGHNT and YYREEE (reference sequence). The length of the CDR3 is 13 residues. Trimming shortened V by 1 base and J by 5 bases, and 10 bases separated the two germline ends. CDR3 residues: CASSLPGYNEQYF. CDR3 sequence (DNA): TGTGCCAGCAGCTTGCCCGGGTATAACGAGCAGTACTTC.

This clone came up once. The chain couples TRBV9 to TRBJ1-1; D not resolved. The CDR3 covers 15 residues. Deletions cut 0 bases from V and 3 bases from J, with 12 bases between. CDR1 is SGDLS and CDR2 is YYNGEE in the germline V gene. The CDR3 sequence: CASSVDLQRYTEAFF. For the CDR3, the DNA is TGTGCCAGCAGCGTAGATTTGCAGAGGTACACTGAAGCTTTCTTT.

The V call is TRBV11-2, the J call TRBJ2-7, with a tentative D call TRBD2 (5 bases). This CDR3 region has 15 residues. V lost 5 bases and J lost 3, with 17 bases in between. CDR1 and CDR2 from the germline V gene are SGHAT and FQNNGV. The CDR3 nucleotides read TGTGCCAGCAGCCCCCGGGATAACCTCTTCTACGAGCAGTACTTC. Amino acid sequence: CASSPRDNLFYEQYF.

The chain couples TRBV30 to TRBJ2-5; the D is unclear. V was pared by 2 bases and J by 5 bases, with 21 bases between. The CDR3 has 16 residues. Germline CDR1 reads GTSNPN; CDR2 reads SVGIG (reference sequence). In DNA form, the CDR3 reads TGTGCCTGGAGTATACCAATCTCTCCCAAGAGGGAGACCCAGTACTTC. This codes for CAWSIPISPKRETQYF.

The V and J genes are TRBV12-3 or TRBV12-4 and TRBJ1-5; D gene unclear. The CDR3 has 13 amino acids. V lost 5 bases, J lost 6 bases, and 11 bases lay in between. This CDR3 is CASSPQLVQPQHF. In DNA form, the CDR3 reads TGTGCCAGCAGTCCCCAACTCGTTCAGCCCCAGCATTTT.

This clone was seen once. The chain recombines TRBV27 with TRBJ2-7, with D possibly matching TRBD2 (6 bases). CDR3 length: 13 residues. V gave up 2 bases and J gave up 4 bases, with 9 bases separating them. Germline V CDR1 and CDR2: MNHEY, SMNVEV (reference sequence). Written as DNA, the CDR3 is TGTGCCAGCAGTTTAGAGCGGGCTTACGAGCAGTACTTC. Translation: CASSLERAYEQYF.

V and J are TRBV5-6 and TRBJ1-2, with D tentatively TRBD1 (6 bases). The CDR3 totals 13 residues. From germline, CDR1 is SGHDT and CDR2 YYEEEE. V shed 3 bases and J shed 4 bases, with 10 bases lying between them. The CDR3 loop reads CASSSGQLYGYTF. DNA for the CDR3: TGTGCCAGCAGCTCAGGACAGCTCTATGGCTACACCTTC.